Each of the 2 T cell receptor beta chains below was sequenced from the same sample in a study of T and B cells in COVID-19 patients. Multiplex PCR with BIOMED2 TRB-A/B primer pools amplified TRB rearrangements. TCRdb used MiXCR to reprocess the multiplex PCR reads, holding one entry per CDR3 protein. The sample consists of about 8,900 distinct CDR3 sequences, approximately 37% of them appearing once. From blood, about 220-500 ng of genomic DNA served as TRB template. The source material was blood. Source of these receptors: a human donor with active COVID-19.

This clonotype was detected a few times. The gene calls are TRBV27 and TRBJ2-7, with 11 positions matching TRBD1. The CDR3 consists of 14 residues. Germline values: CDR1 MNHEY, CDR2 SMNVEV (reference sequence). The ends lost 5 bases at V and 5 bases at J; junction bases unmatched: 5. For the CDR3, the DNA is TGTGCCAGCAGTCCTCGGACAGGGGGCCACGAGCAGTACTTC. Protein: CASSPRTGGHEQYF.

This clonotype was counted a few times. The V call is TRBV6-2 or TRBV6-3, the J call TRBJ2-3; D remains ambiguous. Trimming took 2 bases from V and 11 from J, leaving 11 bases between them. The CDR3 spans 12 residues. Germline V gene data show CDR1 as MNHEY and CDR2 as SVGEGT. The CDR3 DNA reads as TGTGCCAGCAGTTACGATCTTGGCTTGCAGTATTTT. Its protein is CASSYDLGLQYF.